The clone carrying this T cell receptor beta chain was seen ten or more times. The data stem from a study of T-cell reconstitution after alpha-beta-depleted transplantation in children. The TCRbeta library incorporated unique molecular identifiers. TCRdb re-called the PCR reads through MiXCR, storing one row per CDR3 protein. This table has 440,000 or so distinct CDR3 sequences, over 40% appearing once. Germline V gives CDR1 SGHAT, CDR2 FQNNGV. V was pared by 5 bases and J by 2 bases, with 6 bases between. This CDR3 spans 13 amino acids. This sequence originates from a girl aged 2-9 years with aplastic anemia, due to receive a stem cell transplant. The genes are TRBV11-2 and TRBJ2-2; a weak D match, TRBD2 (5 bases). Material: PBMCs, obtained before TCRalphabeta/CD19-depleted stem cell transplant. CDR3: CASSRTNTGELFF. Written as DNA, the CDR3 is TGTGCCAGCAGCCGGACTAACACCGGGGAGCTGTTTTTT.